Below, 18 T cell receptor beta chains from the same sample are listed, as sequenced in a study of vaccination effects on CD4 cells after COVID-19. The culture ran for roughly 10 days before CD4+ T cells were isolated. The protocol was immunoSEQ multiplex PCR, while the TCRdb copy is restricted to in-frame clones and leaves out a portion. The data hold approximately 58,000 clones, with over 65% observed a single time. Their antigen targets remain unknown. Sequenced material: CD4+ T cells from PBMCs cultured without peptide, taken before COVID-19 vaccination. Every receptor here comes from a human donor who received a COVID-19 vaccine.

Comment on this clone: In the same sample, other DNA sequences code for this CDR3. The rearrangement joins TRBV7-2 to TRBJ2-2; D uncertain. Per the germline V gene, CDR1 is SGHTA and CDR2 is FQGNSA. The CDR3 sequence is 11 residues long. V was cut by 2 bases and J by 8 bases, with 3 bases left in between. The CDR3 reads CASSLRGELFF. DNA of the CDR3: TGTGCCAGCAGCTTAAGAGGGGAGCTGTTTTTT. Complete variable domain (other parts from reference TRBV7-2 and TRBJ2-2): GAGVSQSPSNKVTEKGKDVELRCDPISGHTALYWYRQSLGQGLEFLIYFQGNSAPDKSGLPSDRFSAERTGGSVSTLTIQRTQQEDSAVYLCASSLRGELFFGEGSRLTVL.

The chain recombines TRBV12-3 or TRBV12-4 with TRBJ2-3; TRBD1 aligns across 7 bases. This CDR3 has 13 amino acids. V shed 5 bases and J 3 bases; nucleotides not matched to a gene: 2. CDR3 nucleotides: TGTGCCAGCAGTAAGGGACAGACAGATACGCAGTATTTT. As protein: CASSKGQTDTQYF.

There are a few counts of this clone. V is TRBV7-3 and J is TRBJ1-2, with D unclear. Trimming stripped 1 base from V and 7 bases from J, with 13 bases between. Germline V gene data show CDR1 as SGHTA and CDR2 as FQGTGA. This CDR3 has 14 amino acids. This CDR3 is CASSLNSEGAGYTF. CDR3 bases: TGTGCCAGCAGCTTAAATTCCGAGGGCGCTGGCTACACCTTC.

This CDR3 reads CASSLQGAGEKLFF. CDR3 DNA: TGCGCCAGCAGCTTACAGGGGGCAGGTGAAAAACTGTTTTTT. The J gene is TRBJ1-4, the V gene TRBV5-1; 9 bases map to TRBD1. CDR3 length: 14 residues. The V and J ends lost 2 bases and 7 bases, in that order; junction bases with no gene match: 3. Germline loops: CDR1 SGHRS, CDR2 YFSETQ.

The rearrangement links TRBV28 to TRBJ1-6, with 10 positions matching TRBD1. Germline CDR1 reads MDHEN; CDR2 reads SYDVKM. Trimming at V came to 4 bases and at J to 10 bases, leaving 7 bases not matched to a gene. There are 15 residues in the CDR3. The CDR3 here is CASSSPGTGVSPLHF. CDR3 in DNA: TGTGCCAGCAGTTCCCCCGGGACAGGGGTCTCACCCCTCCACTTT.

The rearrangement links TRBV7-8 to TRBJ2-2, with 12 bases that match TRBD2. The CDR3 spans 16 residues. CDR1 is SGHVS, CDR2 FQNEAQ, per germline. The V segment lost 5 bases and the J segment 8 bases; nucleotides outside the gene matches: 9. The DNA of the CDR3 is TGTGCCAGCAGCCCTCTAGCGGGGGGGCGTGGTGGGGAGCTGTTTTTT. Residues: CASSPLAGGRGGELFF.

This sequence joins TRBV5-5 and TRBJ2-3; 8 nucleotides agree with TRBD1. Germline trimming cut 3 bases from V and 3 bases from J; bases unmatched to any gene: 9. The CDR3 runs to 16 residues. Germline lookup yields CDR1 SGHKS and CDR2 YYEKEE (reference sequence). CDR3 residues: CASSWKDREMTDTQYF. CDR3 bases: TGTGCCAGCAGCTGGAAGGACAGGGAAATGACAGATACGCAGTATTTT.

The chain recombines TRBV28 with TRBJ1-2; D is unclear. Trimming cost V 4 bases and J 1 base, with 13 bases left between them. This CDR3 region has 15 residues. Germline V gene lookup returns CDR1 MDHEN and CDR2 SYDVKM. The CDR3 loop reads CASSSPPGNNYGYTF. CDR3 sequence (DNA): TGTGCCAGCAGTTCCCCCCCCGGGAATAACTATGGCTACACCTTC.

This rearrangement joins TRBV18 to TRBJ1-3, with no clear D. The V gene's germline CDR1 is KGHSH and CDR2 LQKENI. Trimming stripped 0 bases from V and 11 bases from J, with 8 bases between. The CDR3 length is 12 residues. CDR3 sequence reads: CASSPPGTAIYF. CDR3 DNA: TGTGCCAGCTCACCACCGGGTACGGCCATATATTTT.

This chain joins TRBV5-1 and TRBJ2-3; 12 bases fit TRBD2. This CDR3 spans 19 amino acids. The junction had 20 bases not matched to a gene; V was cut back by 7 bases and J by 5 bases. The germline V gene has CDR1 SGHRS and CDR2 YFSETQ. The CDR3, as DNA: TGCGCCAGCCGGAAACTGAGGACTAGCGGGGAGGCCCTGAAAGATACGCAGTATTTT. Protein sequence: CASRKLRTSGEALKDTQYF.

The chain combines TRBV4-1 with TRBJ2-5; the match to TRBD1 covers 10 bases. The CDR3 runs 16 residues. Germline CDR1 reads MGHRA; CDR2 reads YSYEKL. Trimming at V came to 2 bases and at J to 5 bases, leaving 8 bases not matched to a gene. The CDR3 sequence: CASSQHPGQGIETQYF. In DNA, the CDR3 is TGCGCCAGCAGCCAACACCCGGGACAGGGGATCGAGACCCAGTACTTC.

In its sample, this clone was seen once. J is TRBJ2-2 and V is TRBV19; D ambiguous. The CDR3 loop spans 15 amino acids. The V gene's germline CDR1 is LNHDA and CDR2 SQIVND (reference sequence). Trimming shortened V by 2 bases and J by 6 bases, and 13 bases separated the two germline ends. The CDR3 DNA is TGTGCCAGTAGTATAATCCCGCCCGCGGCCGGGGAGCTGTTTTTT. As protein: CASSIIPPAAGELFF. Using reference TRBV19 and TRBJ2-2 for the parts outside the CDR3, the full variable domain is DGGITQSPKYLFRKEGQNVTLSCEQNLNHDAMYWYRQDPGQGLRLIYYSQIVNDFQKGDIAEGYSVSREKKESFPLTVTSAQKNPTAFYLCASSIIPPAAGELFFGEGSRLTVL.

The chain has TRBV19 and TRBJ2-5; no clear D. V dropped 5 bases and J dropped 5 bases, with 21 bases sitting between them. This CDR3 has 16 amino acids. The germline CDR1 and CDR2 sequences are LNHDA and SQIVND (reference sequence). CDR3 bases: TGTGCCAGTAGTGTTTCCGGGCCATCAACGACGGAGACCCAGTACTTC. This translates into CASSVSGPSTTETQYF.

The rearrangement uses TRBV3-1 (or the pseudogene TRBV3-2) and TRBJ2-3; tentative D call: TRBD2 (6 bases). The CDR3 sequence is 15 residues long. Trimming took 4 bases from V and 4 from J, leaving 15 bases between them. Germline CDR1 is LGHDT and CDR2 is YNNKEL (reference sequence). The CDR3 protein is CASSRRGAIADTQYF. The CDR3 DNA reads as TGTGCCAGCAGCCGCCGCGGGGCAATCGCAGATACGCAGTATTTT.

The chain recombines TRBV9 with TRBJ2-5, with TRBD2 identical over 7 bases. From germline, CDR1 is SGDLS and CDR2 YYNGEE. The CDR3 sequence is 16 residues long. The junction had 20 bases not matched to a gene; V was cut back by 8 bases and J by 7 bases. The CDR3 nucleotides read TGTGCCAGAATCCGAAGGGAGGCGGGGGAGCTGGGGACCCAGTACTTC. Amino acid sequence: CARIRREAGELGTQYF.

This chain connects TRBV6-2 or TRBV6-3 to TRBJ1-5; TRBD1 might be the D (5 bases). Germline V gives CDR1 MNHEY, CDR2 SVGEGT. The germline V and J ends were trimmed by 5 bases and 6 bases, with 20 bases remaining between them. The CDR3 sequence is 16 residues long. The CDR3 loop reads CASSPGLRQLSQPQHF. CDR3 in DNA: TGTGCCAGCAGTCCGGGCCTTCGACAGCTTAGTCAGCCCCAGCATTTT.

The genes are TRBV9 and TRBJ2-2, with D possibly being TRBD1 or TRBD2 (5 bases each). This CDR3 has 13 residues. Trimming shortened V by 2 bases and J by 6 bases, and 8 bases separated the two germline ends. The germline CDR1 and CDR2 sequences are SGDLS and YYNGEE. CDR3 bases: TGTGCCAGCAGCGTCAGGGACCCCGGGGAGCTGTTTTTT. Amino acid sequence: CASSVRDPGELFF.

The rearrangement links TRBV3-1 (or the pseudogene TRBV3-2) to TRBJ1-6; D unclear. Germline V lookup: CDR1 LGHDT, CDR2 YNNKEL (reference sequence). This CDR3 has 18 residues. V dropped 5 bases and J dropped 0 bases, with 17 bases sitting between them. The CDR3 DNA reads as TGTGCCAGCAGCTTATCCCCCCAAGTGAGCTCCTATAATTCACCCCTCCACTTT. This translates into CASSLSPQVSSYNSPLHF.